This T cell receptor beta chain emerged from a study of blood T cell repertoires in COVID-19. V was pared by 4 bases and J by 3 bases, with 5 bases of the junction left unmatched. The CDR3 sequence is 15 residues long. CDR1 is SEHNR, CDR2 FQNEAQ, per germline (reference sequence). The protocol was immunoSEQ multiplex PCR, while the TCRdb copy is restricted to in-frame clones and leaves out a portion. The sample records around 190,000 clones, around 84% being singletons. Across 20 to 25 US areas, participants ranged in age from roughly 18 to 95 years. Participant reports of clinical history set cohort assignment.

The chain joins TRBV7-9 to TRBJ2-2; TRBD2 aligns across 7 bases. The sequencing input was PBMCs or T cells enriched from blood (not recorded which). The TCR comes from a woman under 40 who had been exposed to COVID-19. CDR3 protein: CASSSGGRDTGELFF. The CDR3 DNA reads TGTGCCAGCAGCTCGGGGGGTAGGGACACCGGGGAGCTGTTTTTT.